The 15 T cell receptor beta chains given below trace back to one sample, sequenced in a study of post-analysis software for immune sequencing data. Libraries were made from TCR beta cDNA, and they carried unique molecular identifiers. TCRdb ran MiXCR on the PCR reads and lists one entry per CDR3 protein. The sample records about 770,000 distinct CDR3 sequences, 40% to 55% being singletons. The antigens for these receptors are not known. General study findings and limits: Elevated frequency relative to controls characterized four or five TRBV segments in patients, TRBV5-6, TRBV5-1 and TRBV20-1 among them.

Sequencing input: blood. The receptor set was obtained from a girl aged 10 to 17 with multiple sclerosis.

The CDR3 here is CASSEGTDGYTF. CDR3 in DNA: TGTGCCAGCAGCGAGGGGACAGATGGCTACACCTTC. V is TRBV9 and J is TRBJ1-2; 7 bases are shared with TRBD1. The CDR3 extends over 12 amino acids. Germline CDR1 reads SGDLS; CDR2 reads YYNGEE. V trimming: 3 bases; J trimming: 6 bases; junction bases outside the gene matches: 2.

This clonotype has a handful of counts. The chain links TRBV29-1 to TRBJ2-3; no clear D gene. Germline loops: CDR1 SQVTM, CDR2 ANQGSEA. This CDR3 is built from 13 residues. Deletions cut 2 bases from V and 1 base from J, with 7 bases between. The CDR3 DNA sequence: TGCAGCGTTGAAAGGCAGGGCACAGATACGCAGTATTTT. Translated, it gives CSVERQGTDTQYF.

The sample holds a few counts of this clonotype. CDR3 sequence reads: CASSPTGRGNIQYF. DNA of the CDR3: TGCGCCAGCAGCCCCACAGGGAGAGGCAACATTCAGTACTTC. V gene TRBV5-1 combines with J gene TRBJ2-5; D possibly corresponds to TRBD1 (6 bases). The J call could be wrong; TRBJ2-4 is a better fit for the DNA end. The germline gives CDR1 SGHRS, CDR2 YFSETQ. The CDR3 consists of 14 residues.

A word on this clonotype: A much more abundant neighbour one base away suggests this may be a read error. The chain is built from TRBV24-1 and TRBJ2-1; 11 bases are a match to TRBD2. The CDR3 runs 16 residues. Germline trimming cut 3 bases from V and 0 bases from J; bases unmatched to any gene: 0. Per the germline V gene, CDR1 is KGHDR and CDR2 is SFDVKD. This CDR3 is CATSDTSGSSYNEQFF. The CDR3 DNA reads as TGTGCCACCAGTGATACTAGCGGGAGCTCCTACAATGAGCAGTTCTTC.

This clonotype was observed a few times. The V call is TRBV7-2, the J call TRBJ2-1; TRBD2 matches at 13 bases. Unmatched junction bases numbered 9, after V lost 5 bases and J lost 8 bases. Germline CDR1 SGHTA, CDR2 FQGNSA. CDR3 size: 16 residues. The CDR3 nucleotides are TGTGCCAGCAGCCGACGGACTAGCGGGAGTTTCGATGAGCAGTTCTTC. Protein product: CASSRRTSGSFDEQFF.

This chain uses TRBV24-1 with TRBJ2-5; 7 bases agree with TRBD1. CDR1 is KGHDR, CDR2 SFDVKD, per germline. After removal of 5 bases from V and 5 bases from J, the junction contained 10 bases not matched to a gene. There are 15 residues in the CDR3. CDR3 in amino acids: CATSGPQGFKETQYF. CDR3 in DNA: TGTGCCACCAGTGGTCCACAGGGGTTTAAGGAGACCCAGTACTTC.

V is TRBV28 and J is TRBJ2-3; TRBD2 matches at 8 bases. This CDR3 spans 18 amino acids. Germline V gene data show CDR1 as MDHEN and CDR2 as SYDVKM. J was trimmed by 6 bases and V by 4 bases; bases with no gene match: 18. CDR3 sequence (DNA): TGTGCCAGCAGTTCCATTTTGGGAGCGGGAGAGGGTCCCGATACGCAGTATTTT. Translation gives CASSSILGAGEGPDTQYF.

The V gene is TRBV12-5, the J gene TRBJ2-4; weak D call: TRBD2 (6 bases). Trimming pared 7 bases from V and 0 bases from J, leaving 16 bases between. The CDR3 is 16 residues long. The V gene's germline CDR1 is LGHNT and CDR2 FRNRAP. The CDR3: CASVQTGDRAKNIQYF. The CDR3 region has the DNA TGTGCTAGTGTCCAAACGGGAGATAGAGCCAAAAACATTCAGTACTTC.

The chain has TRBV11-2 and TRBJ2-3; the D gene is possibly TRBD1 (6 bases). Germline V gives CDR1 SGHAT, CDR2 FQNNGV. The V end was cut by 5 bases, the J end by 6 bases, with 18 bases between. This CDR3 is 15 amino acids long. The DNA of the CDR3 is TGTGCCAGCAGCCCGATCCGGGACAAGTTTGATACGCAGTATTTT. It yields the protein CASSPIRDKFDTQYF. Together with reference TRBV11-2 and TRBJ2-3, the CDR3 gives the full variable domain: EAGVAQSPRYKIIEKRQSVAFWCNPISGHATLYWYQQILGQGPKLLIQFQNNGVVDDSQLPKDRFSAERLKGVDSTLKIQPAKLEDSAVYLCASSPIRDKFDTQYFGPGTRLTVL.

The CDR3 spells CASSLVTDTEAFF. CDR3 nucleotide sequence: TGCGCCAGCAGCTTGGTGACAGACACTGAAGCTTTCTTT. This chain joins TRBV5-1 and TRBJ1-1; possibly TRBD1 for D (5 bases). Per germline, CDR1 SGHRS and CDR2 YFSETQ. The CDR3 runs 13 residues. V shed 0 bases and J shed 3 bases, with 6 bases lying between them.

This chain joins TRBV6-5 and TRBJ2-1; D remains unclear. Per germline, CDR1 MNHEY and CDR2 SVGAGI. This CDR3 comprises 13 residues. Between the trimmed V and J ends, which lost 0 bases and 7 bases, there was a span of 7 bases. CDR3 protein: CASSYSSWNEQFF. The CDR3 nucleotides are TGTGCCAGCAGTTACTCTTCCTGGAATGAGCAGTTCTTC.

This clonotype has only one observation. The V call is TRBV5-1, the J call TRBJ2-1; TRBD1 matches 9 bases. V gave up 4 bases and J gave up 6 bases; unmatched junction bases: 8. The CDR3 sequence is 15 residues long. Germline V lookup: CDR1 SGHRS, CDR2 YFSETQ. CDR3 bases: TGCGCCAGCAGCCCGGGACAGGGTAAATTCAATGAGCAGTTCTTC. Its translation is CASSPGQGKFNEQFF.

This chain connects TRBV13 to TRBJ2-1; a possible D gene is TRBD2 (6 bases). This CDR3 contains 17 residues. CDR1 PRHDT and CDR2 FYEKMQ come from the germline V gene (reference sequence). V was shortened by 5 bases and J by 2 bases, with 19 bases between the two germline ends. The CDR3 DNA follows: TGTGCCAGCAGCCCGAGCCGGGGCGGGATTGCCTACAATGAGCAGTTCTTC. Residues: CASSPSRGGIAYNEQFF. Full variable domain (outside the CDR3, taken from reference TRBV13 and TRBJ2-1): AAGVIQSPRHLIKEKRETATLKCYPIPRHDTVYWYQQGPGQDPQFLISFYEKMQSDKGSIPDRFSAQQFSDYHSELNMSSLELGDSALYFCASSPSRGGIAYNEQFFGPGTRLTVL.

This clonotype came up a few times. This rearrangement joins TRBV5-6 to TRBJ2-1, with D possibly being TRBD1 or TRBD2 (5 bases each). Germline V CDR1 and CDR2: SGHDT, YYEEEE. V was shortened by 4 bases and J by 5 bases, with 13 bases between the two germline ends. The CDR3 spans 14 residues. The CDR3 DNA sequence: TGTGCCAGCAGCCCGGGGCAGGTCCACAATGAGCAGTTCTTC. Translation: CASSPGQVHNEQFF.

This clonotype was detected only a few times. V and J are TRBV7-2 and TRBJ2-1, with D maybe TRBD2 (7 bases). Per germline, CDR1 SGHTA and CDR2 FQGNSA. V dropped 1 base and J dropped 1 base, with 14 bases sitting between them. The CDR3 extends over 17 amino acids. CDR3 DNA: TGTGCCAGCAGCTTAGGGAGGCGGGGGCGGTCCTACAATGAGCAGTTCTTC. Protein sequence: CASSLGRRGRSYNEQFF.